This entry concerns a single T cell receptor beta chain. This entry is derived from a study of blood T cell repertoires in COVID-19. Measured with immunoSEQ multiplex PCR; TCRdb has only the in-frame clones, and not every one. The table has about 64,000 clones, more than 75% seen once. There are 13 residues in the CDR3. The germline V and J ends were trimmed by 3 bases and 5 bases, with 10 bases remaining between them. The germline V gene encodes CDR1 DFQATT and CDR2 SNEGSKA (reference sequence). The TCR comes from a middle-aged woman who had recovered from COVID-19. Sequenced input: PBMCs or T cells enriched from blood (not recorded which). The V call is TRBV20-1, the J call TRBJ2-2; D uncertain. The CDR3 sequence is CSASDVLTGELFF. CDR3 bases: TGCAGTGCTAGTGACGTATTGACCGGGGAGCTGTTTTTT.